Following are 11 T cell receptor beta chains from one sample sequenced in a study of cytomegalovirus exposure and HLA in healthy donors. A multiplex PCR was run with 60 Vbeta primers and 13 Jbeta primers. Sequencing was performed with immunoSEQ multiplex PCR; in TCRdb, only in-frame clones are kept and a portion is missing. Altogether roughly 140,000 clones are present, roughly three quarters being singletons, with the ten largest covering approximately 1.6%. Sequencing input: PBMCs. The receptors originated from a woman in her 30s in good health and CMV-seronegative.

The J gene is TRBJ2-2, the V gene TRBV7-2; the D gene is possibly TRBD2 (6 bases). CDR1 and CDR2 (germline): SGHTA, FQGNSA. This CDR3 is built from 15 residues. Trimming pared 5 bases from V and 0 bases from J, leaving 10 bases between. The chain's CDR3 is CASSILAANTGELFF. Here the CDR3 DNA reads TGTGCCAGCAGCATACTAGCAGCGAACACCGGGGAGCTGTTTTTT. The full variable domain, with the rest looked up from reference TRBV7-2 and TRBJ2-2, is GAGVSQSPSNKVTEKGKDVELRCDPISGHTALYWYRQSLGQGLEFLIYFQGNSAPDKSGLPSDRFSAERTGGSVSTLTIQRTQQEDSAVYLCASSILAANTGELFFGEGSRLTVL.

V and J are TRBV2 and TRBJ1-1; D ambiguous. CDR1 is SNHLY, CDR2 FYNNEI, per germline. The CDR3 totals 12 residues. Deletions cut 3 bases from V and 1 base from J, with 3 bases between. Written as DNA, the CDR3 is TGTGCCAGCAGTGACAGGAACACTGAAGCTTTCTTT. Translated: CASSDRNTEAFF. Drawing the rest from reference TRBV2 and TRBJ1-1, the complete variable domain is EPEVTQTPSHQVTQMGQEVILRCVPISNHLYFYWYRQILGQKVEFLVSFYNNEISEKSEIFDDQFSVERPDGSNFTLKIRSTKLEDSAMYFCASSDRNTEAFFGQGTRLTVV.

V usage is TRBV5-1 and J usage is TRBJ2-3, with 10 bases aligning to TRBD1. V lost 4 bases to trimming and J lost 7 bases; unmatched junction nucleotides: 12. CDR1 and CDR2 from the germline V gene are SGHRS and YFSETQ. CDR3 length: 16 amino acids. The CDR3 loop reads CASSVGATGGMNTQYF. As DNA, the CDR3 is TGCGCCAGCAGCGTGGGGGCGACAGGGGGCATGAATACGCAGTATTTT.

The V call is TRBV5-1, the J call TRBJ1-2; TRBD1 aligns across 8 bases. The V and J ends lost 7 bases and 2 bases, in that order; junction bases with no gene match: 16. This CDR3 spans 17 amino acids. Germline V gives CDR1 SGHRS, CDR2 YFSETQ. Here the CDR3 DNA reads TGCGCCAGCTCACTTGGCCCGACAGGGGCTGGGAACTATGGCTACACCTTC. It encodes CASSLGPTGAGNYGYTF.

The V gene is TRBV4-2, the J gene TRBJ1-2; D ambiguous. Germline V gene lookup returns CDR1 LGHNA and CDR2 YNFKEQ. The CDR3 sequence is 16 residues long. Trimming took 0 bases from V and 0 from J, leaving 11 bases between them. As DNA, the CDR3 is TGTGCCAGCAGCCAAGAAATTGGCCAATCTAACTATGGCTACACCTTC. As protein: CASSQEIGQSNYGYTF.

This clone came up once. This rearrangement joins TRBV2 to TRBJ1-2; 9 bases line up with TRBD1. CDR1 and CDR2 from the germline V gene are SNHLY and FYNNEI. CDR3 length: 14 residues. With V trimmed by 5 bases and J by 7 bases, 8 bases remained unmatched. The CDR3 region is CASSRPGQGSGYTF. CDR3 nucleotides: TGTGCCAGCAGTCGACCGGGACAGGGAAGTGGCTACACCTTC.

This clone appeared a few times. The V and J genes are TRBV28 and TRBJ1-5, with TRBD1 matching 7 bases. Germline lookup yields CDR1 MDHEN and CDR2 SYDVKM. J gave up 1 base and V 4 bases, and 4 bases lay outside the gene matches. CDR3 length equals 15 residues. The CDR3 DNA follows: TGTGCCAGCAGTTCCTTAGGGGGCAGCAATCAGCCCCAGCATTTT. It encodes CASSSLGGSNQPQHF.

This clone was counted between two and nine times. The genes are TRBV7-3 and TRBJ2-3, with TRBD2 matching over 10 bases. V gave up 4 bases and J gave up 1 base; unmatched junction bases: 2. The V gene's germline CDR1 is SGHTA and CDR2 FQGTGA. The CDR3 sequence is 15 residues long. CDR3 loop: CASSSGLAGTDTQYF. CDR3 coding DNA: TGTGCCAGCAGCTCAGGACTAGCGGGCACAGATACGCAGTATTTT.

The chain has TRBV5-8 and TRBJ1-5; unclear D gene. The CDR3 has 15 residues. The V gene lost 6 bases and the J gene lost 3 bases, with 16 bases spanning the gap. CDR1 is SGHTS and CDR2 is YDEGEE in the germline V gene. The CDR3 loop reads CASIPKSGYNQPQHF. CDR3 coding DNA: TGTGCCAGCATCCCCAAGTCGGGGTACAATCAGCCCCAGCATTTT.

The rearrangement joins TRBV11-2 to TRBJ2-5, with D maybe TRBD1 (6 bases). The CDR3 is 14 residues long. V shed 2 bases and J shed 4 bases, with 11 bases lying between them. Germline V gene data show CDR1 as SGHAT and CDR2 as FQNNGV. DNA of the CDR3: TGTGCCAGCAGCTTAACAGGGACGGGAGAGACCCAGTACTTC. This sequence encodes CASSLTGTGETQYF.

V and J are TRBV6-1 and TRBJ2-7; 9 bases are shared with TRBD1. CDR3 length: 14 residues. CDR1 and CDR2 from the germline V gene are MNHNS and SASEGT. V trimming: 6 bases; J trimming: 0 bases; junction bases outside the gene matches: 3. The CDR3 DNA reads TGTGCCAGCAGGCGACAGGGGGGCTCCTACGAGCAGTACTTC. This encodes CASRRQGGSYEQYF.